Detailed here is one TCR beta chain. The CDR3 sequence is 13 residues long. The ends were cut back, 6 bases at V and 6 bases at J, with 12 bases in the middle. Seattle's cohort entered during active infection and was followed longitudinally. The sample comes from a study of blood T cell repertoires in COVID-19. On the study more broadly: Samples of COVID-19 (acute and convalescent) were obtained from the United States, Italy and Spain. Nucleic acid was either cDNA or gDNA, and it came from T cells, B-cell-depleted T cells, or PBMCs.

In the original processing: Amplification with reference gene primers provided the estimates of nucleated cell counts. Only in-frame clones appear in the TCRdb table, and some are missing; sequencing was by immunoSEQ multiplex PCR. That table gives V, J and clone size, and the DNA gave D and trimming. The sample has 150,000 to 200,000 clones, approximately 87% seen once. The sample consisted of peripheral blood. The J gene is TRBJ1-5, the V gene TRBV12-3 or TRBV12-4; D possibly corresponds to TRBD1 (6 bases). This sequence was found in a woman in her seventies with COVID-19, enrolled during active disease. In DNA, the CDR3 is TGTGCCAGCAGCCTGGGGGGGGCTCAGCCCCAGCATTTT. Translating gives CASSLGGAQPQHF.